This paragraph covers one T cell receptor beta chain sequence. This specimen comes from a study of blood T cell repertoires in COVID-19. Across the study: The origin of the acute and convalescent COVID-19 samples was the United States, Italy and Spain. T cells, B-cell-depleted T cells, or PBMCs supplied cDNA or gDNA.

In the study's own analysis: How many nucleated cells were present was estimated from reference gene primer amplification. TCRdb's copy holds only in-frame clones and misses some; the assay was immunoSEQ multiplex PCR. Clonal size and the V and J genes are those of that table, whereas D and trimming came from the DNA. Among 130,000 to 150,000 clones listed, around 80% were seen once. The CDR3 length is 14 residues. Per the germline V gene, CDR1 is LNHDA and CDR2 is SQIVND (reference sequence). Deletions cut 6 bases from V and 4 bases from J, with 15 bases between. What was sequenced was peripheral blood. The clonotype was recovered from a man in his 60s with active or convalescent COVID-19. The genes are TRBV19 and TRBJ1-1; D remains unclear. The CDR3, as DNA: TGTGCCAGTAGCTCGACCCGAGAGGGCACTGAAGCTTTCTTT. Translated, it gives CASSSTREGTEAFF.